This TCR beta chain was observed in a study of pediatric ulcerative colitis. This clone has just a few counts. Its target is unknown. One to two pinch biopsies were taken from the rectum during colonoscopy. General study points: This repertoire reflects total lymphocytes rather than subpopulations like regulatory T cells.

TCRdb's table, derived via immunoSEQ multiplex PCR, lists solely in-frame clones and lacks some. The sample includes over 20,000 clones, around 64% seen only once; the top ten take around 15%. V lost 2 bases, J lost 7 bases, and 14 bases lay in between. Germline V gene sequence: CDR1 SGHTA, CDR2 FQGNSA. The CDR3 contains 14 residues. The sequence derives from a boy aged 5-17 years with severe ulcerative colitis. The chain recombines TRBV7-2 with TRBJ1-2, with D uncertain. Sequencing input: gut tissue. CDR3 nucleotide sequence: TGTGCCAGCAGCTTAAGGCAGTTAGGCTCTGGCTACACCTTC. Protein sequence: CASSLRQLGSGYTF.